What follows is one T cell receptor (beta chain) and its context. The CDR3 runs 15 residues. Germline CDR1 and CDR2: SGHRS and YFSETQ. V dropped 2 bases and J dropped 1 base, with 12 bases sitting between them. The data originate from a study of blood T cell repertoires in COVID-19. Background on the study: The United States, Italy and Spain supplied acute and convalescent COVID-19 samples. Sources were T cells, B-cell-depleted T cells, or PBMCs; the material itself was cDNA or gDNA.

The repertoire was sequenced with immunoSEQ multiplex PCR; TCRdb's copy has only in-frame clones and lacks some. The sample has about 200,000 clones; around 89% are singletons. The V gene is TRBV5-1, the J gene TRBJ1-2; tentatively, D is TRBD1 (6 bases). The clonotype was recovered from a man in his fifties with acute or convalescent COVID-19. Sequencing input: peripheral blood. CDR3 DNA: TGCGCCAGCAGCTTTTTGGACAGCATTAACTATGGCTACACCTTC. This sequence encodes CASSFLDSINYGYTF.